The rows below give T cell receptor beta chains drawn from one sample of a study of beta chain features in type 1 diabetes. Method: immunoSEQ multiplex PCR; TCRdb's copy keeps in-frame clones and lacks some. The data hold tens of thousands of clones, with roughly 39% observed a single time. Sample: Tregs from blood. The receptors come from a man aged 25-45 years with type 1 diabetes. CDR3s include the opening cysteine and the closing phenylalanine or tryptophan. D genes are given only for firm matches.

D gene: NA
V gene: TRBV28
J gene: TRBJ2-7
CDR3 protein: CASTRGMGEQYF

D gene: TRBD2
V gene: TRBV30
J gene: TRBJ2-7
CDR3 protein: CAWSVRSYGRATYEQYF

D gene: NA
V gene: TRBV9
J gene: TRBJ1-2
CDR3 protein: CASSVDPGAKDGYTF

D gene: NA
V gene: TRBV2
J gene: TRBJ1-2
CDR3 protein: CASSEVGGAYGYTF

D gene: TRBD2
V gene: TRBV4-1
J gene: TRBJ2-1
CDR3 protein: CASSLTFPLAARGFEQFF

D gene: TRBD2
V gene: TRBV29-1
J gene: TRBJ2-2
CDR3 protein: CSVEGLAGGPSGELFF

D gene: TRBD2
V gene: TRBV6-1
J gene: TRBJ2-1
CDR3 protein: CASSLAGPGEQFF

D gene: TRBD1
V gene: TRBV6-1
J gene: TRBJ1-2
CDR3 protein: CASRAGDSQTYGYTF

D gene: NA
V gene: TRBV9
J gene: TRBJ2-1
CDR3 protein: CASSADFYNEQFF

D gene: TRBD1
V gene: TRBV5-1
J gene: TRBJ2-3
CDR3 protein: CASSEVGTGEDTQYF

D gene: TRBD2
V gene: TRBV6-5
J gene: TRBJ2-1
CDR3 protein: CASSLASGTLGEQFF

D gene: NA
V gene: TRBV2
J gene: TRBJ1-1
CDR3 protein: CASSGANWNTEAFF

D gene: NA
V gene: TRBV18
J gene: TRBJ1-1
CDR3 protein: CASSRSPDTEAFF

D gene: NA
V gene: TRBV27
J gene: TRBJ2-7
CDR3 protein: CASSRLLSHEQYF

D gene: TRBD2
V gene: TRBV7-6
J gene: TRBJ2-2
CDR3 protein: CASSPGLVGNTGELFF

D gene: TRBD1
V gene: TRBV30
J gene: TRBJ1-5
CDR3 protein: CAWSEGQGGGNQPQHF

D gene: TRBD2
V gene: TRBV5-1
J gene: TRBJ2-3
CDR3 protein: CASSSTSTGRTSGSFQADTQYF

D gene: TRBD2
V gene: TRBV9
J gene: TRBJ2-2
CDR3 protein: CASSRASGPNTGELFF

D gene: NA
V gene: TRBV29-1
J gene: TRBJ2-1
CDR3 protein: CSVLTGTYYSNEQFF

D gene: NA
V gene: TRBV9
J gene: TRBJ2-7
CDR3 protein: CASSPGNRNYEQYF

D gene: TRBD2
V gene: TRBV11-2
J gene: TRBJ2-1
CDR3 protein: CASNLGGSSYNEQFF

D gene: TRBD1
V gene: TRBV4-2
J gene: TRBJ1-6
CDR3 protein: CASSQGGTGDNSPLHF

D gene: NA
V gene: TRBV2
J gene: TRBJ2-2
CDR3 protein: CASMAANTGELFF

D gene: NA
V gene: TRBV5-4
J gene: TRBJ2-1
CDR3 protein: CASSSQDRHNEQFF

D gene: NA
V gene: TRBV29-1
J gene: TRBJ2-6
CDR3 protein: CSVEDFSAGANVLTF